Presented here are 26 T cell receptor beta chains from one specimen sequenced in a study of molecular identifiers for immune sequencing clone quantification. TCRdb passed the PCR reads through MiXCR, listing each CDR3 protein once. The table includes about 640,000 distinct CDR3 sequences, about 20% detected once. The specimen was naive CD8+ T cells from blood, with Jurkat cell RNA spiked in. Subset defined: FACS-sorted CD8+CD4-CCR7+CD45RA+ naive T cells. The receptors originated from a human donor in good health. Some libraries in this study had Jurkat cell RNA spiked in.

This clonotype was seen repeatedly, ten times or more. The J gene is TRBJ2-1, the V gene TRBV29-1, with 7 nucleotides matching TRBD1. The V gene's germline CDR1 is SQVTM and CDR2 ANQGSEA. This CDR3 spans 15 amino acids. This CDR3 reads CSTQGWQRSYNEQFF. The CDR3, as DNA: TGCAGTACACAGGGGTGGCAGCGCTCCTACAATGAGCAGTTCTTC.

This clonotype was counted many times. This rearrangement joins TRBV4-3 to TRBJ1-1, with unresolved D. Trimming stripped 3 bases from V and 4 bases from J, with 15 bases between. The CDR3 has 15 amino acids. In germline, CDR1 is LGHNA, CDR2 YSLEER. DNA for the CDR3: TGCGCCAGCAGCCAGAAGGTAACGGCGATCACTGAAGCTTTCTTT. Translating gives CASSQKVTAITEAFF.

This clonotype was observed at least ten times. This sequence joins TRBV6-2 or TRBV6-3 and TRBJ2-1; 7 bases are a match to TRBD1. CDR3 length equals 13 residues. CDR1 is MNHEY, CDR2 SVGEGT, per germline. V gave up 4 bases and J gave up 8 bases; unmatched junction bases: 5. The CDR3 nucleotides are TGTGCCAGCAGTTCCACAGGGGCCGATGAGCAGTTCTTC. Its protein is CASSSTGADEQFF.

The rearrangement links TRBV10-3 to TRBJ2-5; 8 bases fit TRBD2. V shed 2 bases and J 3 bases; nucleotides not matched to a gene: 8. CDR3 length equals 16 residues. The germline CDR1 and CDR2 sequences are ENHRY and SYGVKD. DNA of the CDR3: TGTGCCATCAGTGAGGGGGTAGCGGGATCCAAAGAGACCCAGTACTTC. Amino acid sequence: CAISEGVAGSKETQYF.

This clonotype was counted many times. The genes are TRBV24-1 and TRBJ2-2; 7 positions agree with TRBD2. CDR1 and CDR2 from the germline V gene are KGHDR and SFDVKD. The V and J ends lost 4 bases and 1 base, in that order; junction bases with no gene match: 8. The CDR3 runs to 17 residues. The CDR3 spells CATSDVTSGENTGELFF. CDR3 in DNA: TGTGCCACCAGTGACGTAACCAGCGGGGAGAACACCGGGGAGCTGTTTTTT.

Worth noting for this clonotype: Possible read error: a much larger clone is one base away. The gene calls are TRBV27 and TRBJ2-7, with 7 bases aligning to TRBD2. From germline, CDR1 is MNHEY and CDR2 SMNVEV (reference sequence). The CDR3 spans 14 residues. Here the CDR3 reads CASSYAGGDYVQYF. CDR3 nucleotides: TGTGCCAGCAGTTACGCTGGGGGGGACTACGTGCAGTACTTC.

This clonotype was recorded many times. This chain links TRBV7-2 with TRBJ1-1, with D possibly being TRBD1 (5 bases). The V end lost 5 bases, the J end lost 8 bases, and 12 bases lay between the germline ends. The CDR3 extends over 12 amino acids. CDR1 and CDR2 from the germline V gene are SGHTA and FQGNSA. The CDR3 here is CASSPGTIEAFF. The CDR3 region has the DNA TGTGCCAGCAGCCCTGGGACGATAGAAGCTTTCTTT.

This clonotype was picked up a small number of times. This CDR3 reads CASSPGQANTEAFF. In DNA form, the CDR3 reads TGTGCCAGCAGCCCGGGACAAGCGAACACTGAAGCTTTCTTT. V gene TRBV13 combines with J gene TRBJ1-1; D perhaps matches TRBD1 (6 bases). CDR3 length equals 14 residues. The ends were cut back, 5 bases at V and 1 base at J, with 11 bases in the middle. The germline V gene encodes CDR1 PRHDT and CDR2 FYEKMQ (reference sequence).

The sample holds many counts of this clonotype. The V and J genes are TRBV28 and TRBJ2-5, with TRBD2 as a possible D gene (6 bases). This CDR3 spans 13 amino acids. Trimming cost V 6 bases and J 0 bases, with 8 bases left between them. Germline CDR1 MDHEN, CDR2 SYDVKM. CDR3 amino acids: CASSERDQETQYF. DNA for the CDR3: TGTGCCAGCAGCGAGCGGGACCAAGAGACCCAGTACTTC.

For this clonotype: A read error may be the cause here, since a much bigger clone is one base away. Here the CDR3 reads CATSDLLAGGPDGQFF. The CDR3 DNA follows: TGTGCCACCAGTGATTTGCTTGCGGGAGGGCCAGATGGGCAGTTCTTC. The rearrangement joins TRBV24-1 to TRBJ2-1; 9 nucleotides agree with TRBD2. The CDR3 length is 16 residues. CDR1 is KGHDR, CDR2 SFDVKD, per germline. The ends lost 0 bases at V and 12 bases at J; junction bases unmatched: 11.

At least ten counts were recorded for this clonotype. The chain joins TRBV5-6 to TRBJ2-7; perhaps TRBD2 as D (6 bases). The CDR3 sequence is 14 residues long. Trimming took off 2 bases at V and 5 bases at J, with 14 bases between the two ends. The germline V gene encodes CDR1 SGHDT and CDR2 YYEEEE. CDR3 in amino acids: CASSFRDSTNEQYF. CDR3 DNA: TGTGCCAGCAGCTTCCGGGACTCAACGAACGAGCAGTACTTC.

Of note for this clonotype: At one end the junction does not follow the germline gene, possibly because of a read error. The chain combines TRBV5-6 with TRBJ2-2, with a weak D call TRBD2 (5 bases). The CDR3 sequence is 13 residues long. Germline CDR1 is SGHDT and CDR2 is YYEEEE. The DNA for the CDR3 is TGTGCCAGCAGCTTGGGATCGACCGGGGAGCCGTTTTTT. Protein product: CASSLGSTGEPFF.

Only a few counts were recorded for this clonotype. This chain connects TRBV20-1 to TRBJ2-7; no firm D call. The CDR3 contains 12 residues. V gave up 6 bases and J gave up 6 bases, with 15 bases separating them. The germline CDR1 and CDR2 sequences are DFQATT and SNEGSKA (reference sequence). In nucleotides, the CDR3 is TGCAGTGCCCTTCTTCCCGTCGGCGAGCAGTACTTC. Its protein is CSALLPVGEQYF.

This clonotype was seen at least ten times. The chain uses TRBV20-1 and TRBJ2-7, with 7 positions matching TRBD2. CDR1 is DFQATT, CDR2 SNEGSKA, per germline (reference sequence). The V and J ends lost 0 bases and 4 bases, in that order; junction bases with no gene match: 9. CDR3 length: 15 residues. The CDR3 region is CSARDFASGTYEQYF. The CDR3 DNA sequence: TGCAGTGCTAGAGATTTCGCTAGCGGTACTTACGAGCAGTACTTC.

This clonotype was observed a handful of times. The rearrangement links TRBV6-5 to TRBJ2-1; D remains unclear. V was trimmed by 0 bases and J by 5 bases, leaving 14 bases between them. The CDR3 extends over 16 amino acids. CDR1 is MNHEY, CDR2 SVGAGI, per germline. The DNA for the CDR3 is TGTGCCAGCAGTTACTCGAAGGCCTCCCGAGACAATGAGCAGTTCTTC. Translated, it gives CASSYSKASRDNEQFF.

This clonotype has ten or more counts. This chain links TRBV7-8 with TRBJ2-3, with 12 bases fitting TRBD2. CDR3 length: 15 residues. The germline V gene has CDR1 SGHVS and CDR2 FQNEAQ. Unmatched junction bases numbered 4, after V lost 5 bases and J lost 4 bases. The CDR3 region is CASSRTSGESDTQYF. CDR3 DNA sequence: TGTGCCAGCAGCCGGACTAGCGGGGAGTCAGATACGCAGTATTTT.

The genes are TRBV12-3 or TRBV12-4 and TRBJ2-1; the match to TRBD2 covers 9 bases. V dropped 4 bases and J dropped 2; count of bases not matched to a gene: 6. There are 16 residues in the CDR3. The CDR3 here is CASSYGASGTYNEQFF. For the CDR3, the DNA is TGTGCCAGCAGTTATGGGGCTAGCGGGACCTACAATGAGCAGTTCTTC.

This clonotype has a count of ten or more. This chain uses TRBV9 with TRBJ2-3, with a weak D call TRBD2 (5 bases). The CDR3 sequence is 15 residues long. Germline lookup yields CDR1 SGDLS and CDR2 YYNGEE. The germline V and J ends were trimmed by 0 bases and 0 bases, with 8 bases remaining between them. The CDR3 sequence is CASSVESGSTDTQYF. The CDR3 DNA follows: TGTGCCAGCAGCGTAGAGTCGGGGAGCACAGATACGCAGTATTTT.

This clonotype was detected only a few times. The chain carries TRBV29-1 and TRBJ1-2; 7 bases match TRBD1. The trim removed 2 bases at V and 3 bases at J, leaving 3 bases unmatched. CDR1 and CDR2 from the germline V gene are SQVTM and ANQGSEA. The CDR3 totals 13 residues. This CDR3 reads CSVENRGHYGYTF. The CDR3 bases are TGCAGCGTTGAAAACAGGGGTCACTATGGCTACACCTTC.

This clonotype was found a few times. The rearrangement links TRBV10-2 to TRBJ2-5; TRBD1 or TRBD2 may be the D gene (5 bases each). Germline V gives CDR1 WSHSY, CDR2 SAAADI. Trimming stripped 0 bases from V and 5 bases from J, with 10 bases between. The CDR3 is 14 amino acids. CDR3 protein: CASSESRWGETQYF. In DNA, the CDR3 is TGCGCCAGCAGTGAGTCGAGGTGGGGGGAGACCCAGTACTTC.

This clonotype was counted a few times. J is TRBJ2-1 and V is TRBV4-1; D could derive from TRBD1 or TRBD2 (5 bases each). Germline V CDR1 and CDR2: MGHRA, YSYEKL. Between the trimmed V and J ends, which lost 6 bases and 5 bases, there was a span of 8 bases. The CDR3 runs to 12 residues. As DNA, the CDR3 is TGCGCCAGCAGGGGGGAGAACAATGAGCAGTTCTTC. It translates to CASRGENNEQFF.

Ten or more counts support this clonotype. This rearrangement joins TRBV13 to TRBJ2-4; D possibly corresponds to TRBD2 (5 bases). V dropped 5 bases and J dropped 2 bases, with 13 bases sitting between them. This CDR3 contains 15 residues. Germline CDR1 PRHDT, CDR2 FYEKMQ (reference sequence). The CDR3 protein is CASSHGGASKNIQYF. The DNA of the CDR3 is TGTGCCAGCAGCCACGGAGGCGCCTCCAAAAACATTCAGTACTTC.

There are many counts of this clonotype. The V gene is TRBV7-9, the J gene TRBJ1-1; no firm D call. V lost 8 bases and J 7 bases, leaving 8 bases between the germline ends. CDR1 is SEHNR and CDR2 is FQNEAQ in the germline V gene (reference sequence). The CDR3 consists of 10 residues. In DNA, the CDR3 is TGTGCCAGCGAGGATCGTGAAGCTTTCTTT. Translating it yields CASEDREAFF.

About this clonotype itself: A much larger clonotype is one base distant, so this may be a read error. The J gene is TRBJ2-2, the V gene TRBV4-1, with D possibly being TRBD1 (6 bases). The CDR3 length is 15 residues. Germline V gene data show CDR1 as MGHRA and CDR2 as YSYEKL. V lost 4 bases and J lost 7, with 16 bases in between. In DNA form, the CDR3 reads TGCGCCAGCAGCCGAGATCGAAGGGGGATCGGGGAGCTGTTTTTT. Translated, it gives CASSRDRRGIGELFF.

There are many counts of this clonotype. The J gene is TRBJ2-3, the V gene TRBV27; D call uncertain. CDR1 and CDR2 (germline): MNHEY, SMNVEV (reference sequence). Trimming pared 5 bases from V and 2 bases from J, leaving 14 bases between. The CDR3 loop spans 15 amino acids. This chain's CDR3 is CASSPSLYHTDTQYF. CDR3 in DNA: TGTGCCAGCAGTCCCTCCCTATACCACACAGATACGCAGTATTTT.

In its sample, this clonotype was seen a few times. With a much larger clone just one base away, this may be a read error. The chain links TRBV5-1 to TRBJ1-1; TRBD1 aligns across 9 bases. The CDR3 is 15 residues long. Germline V gene data show CDR1 as SGHRS and CDR2 as YFSETQ. The CDR3 sequence is CAGSLAGQGSVGAFF. The CDR3 DNA reads as TGCGCCGGCAGCTTGGCCGGACAGGGGAGCGTCGGAGCTTTCTTT.